This TCR beta chain was recovered during a study of T cells in Graves' hyperthyroidism and ophthalmopathy. What was amplified from RNA transcripts were TCR beta CDR3 regions. The HTBI primer set drove a first-round RT-PCR of the TCR CDR3. TCRdb analysed the multiplex PCR reads with MiXCR anew, one entry per CDR3 protein. The table lists approximately 700,000 distinct CDR3 sequences, roughly 17% of them singletons. Each patient was aged 18 to 65 and had newly diagnosed hyperthyroidism of under 2 months' duration. The length of the CDR3 is 14 residues. Germline CDR1 and CDR2: SGHTA and FQGTGA. With 5 bases removed from V and 0 bases from J, the gap between germline ends came to 10 bases.

The V gene is TRBV7-3, the J gene TRBJ1-1, with unresolved D. The TCR originated in a man between 18 and 29 years old with Graves' hyperthyroidism. The source material was blood. CDR3 region: CASSRGPLNTEAFF. The CDR3 DNA is TGTGCCAGCAGCCGAGGACCCCTGAACACTGAAGCTTTCTTT.